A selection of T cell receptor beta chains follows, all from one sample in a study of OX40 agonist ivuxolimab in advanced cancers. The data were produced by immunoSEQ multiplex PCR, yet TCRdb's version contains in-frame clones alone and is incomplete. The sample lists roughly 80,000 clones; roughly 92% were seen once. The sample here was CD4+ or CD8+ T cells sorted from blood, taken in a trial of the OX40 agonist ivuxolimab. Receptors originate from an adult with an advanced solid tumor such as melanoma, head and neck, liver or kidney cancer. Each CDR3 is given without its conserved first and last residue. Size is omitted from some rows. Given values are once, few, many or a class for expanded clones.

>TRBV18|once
ASSPSSGVNNEQF
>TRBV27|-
ASSLGQGGLMGFREKLF
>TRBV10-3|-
AISDSGRALNSYEQY
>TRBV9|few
ASSAWDGYPAGYT
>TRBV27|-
ASSDHSRGWGYT
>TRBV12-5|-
ASGLVYYEQY
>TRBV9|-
ASSSTEQF
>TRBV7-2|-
ASSPRGRVTNEKLF
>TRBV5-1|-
ASSYRQGPYEQY
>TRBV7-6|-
ASSSGQGARGNTIY
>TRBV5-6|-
ASSLELEIEAF
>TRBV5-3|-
ARSLRGGTEAF
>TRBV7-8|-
ASSPLLAYNEQF
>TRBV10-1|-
ASSGPDRGLPDTQY
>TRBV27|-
ASSLFYGLLADTQY
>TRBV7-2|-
ASSHGLAYEQF
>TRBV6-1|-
ASSEPGQPYEQY
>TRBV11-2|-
ASSLTPANTEAF